This note documents a single T cell receptor (beta chain) sequence. Its cognate antigen is unknown. This record comes from a study of OX40 agonist ivuxolimab in advanced cancers. Study information: Patients received ivuxolimab, an agonistic anti-OX40 (CD134) antibody. Averaging roughly 60 years in age, with a range of roughly 20 to 79, the cohort was approximately 83% male. Checkpoint inhibitors had been given previously to about 38% of patients. General observations from the study: Among the nonresponders, some also had low normalized T-cell clonal expansion.

Germline CDR1 and CDR2: SQVTM and ANQGSEA. The CDR3 totals 13 residues. V was pared by 7 bases and J by 4 bases, with 3 bases of the junction left unmatched. Profiled with immunoSEQ multiplex PCR; TCRdb holds only in-frame clones, not every one. The sample carries roughly 69,000 clones, around 90% recorded once. This chain uses TRBV29-1 with TRBJ2-2, with TRBD1 identical over 10 bases. Sequenced material: CD4+ or CD8+ T cells sorted from blood, taken in a trial of the OX40 agonist ivuxolimab. This TCR derives from an adult with an advanced solid tumor such as melanoma, head and neck, liver or kidney cancer. The chain's CDR3 is CSATGGTTGELFF. CDR3 bases: TGCAGCGCGACAGGGGGCACCACCGGGGAGCTGTTTTTT.